This T cell receptor beta chain was found in a study of blood T cell repertoires in COVID-19. On the study more broadly: Samples came from the United States, Italy and Spain, spanning acute and convalescent COVID-19. The cDNA or gDNA used as material had been derived from T cells, B-cell-depleted T cells, or PBMCs.

In the source study's methods: For nucleated cells, counts were estimated from reference gene primer amplification. Repertoires were generated with immunoSEQ multiplex PCR, while TCRdb's copy carries only in-frame clones and drops some. The V and J calls and clone size come from that table; D and trimming were worked out from the DNA. Among 200,000 to 250,000 clones listed, about 85% were seen once. This clone is a singleton in its sample. This clonotype originated in a man aged 30 to 45 with active or convalescent COVID-19. The sample consisted of peripheral blood.

The DNA of the CDR3 is TGTGCCAGCAGTAAAGGACTAGCGGGGGGGCGCAATGAGCAGTTCTTC. As protein: CASSKGLAGGRNEQFF. This sequence joins TRBV6-2 or TRBV6-3 and TRBJ2-1, with 15 nucleotides matching TRBD2. CDR1 MNHEY and CDR2 SVGEGT come from the germline V gene. CDR3 length: 16 amino acids. V lost 5 bases, J lost 6 bases, and 5 bases stayed unmatched.